This T cell receptor beta chain derives from a study of preoperative IRX-2 immunotherapy in early breast cancer (dated by TCRdb to the late 2010s). Per the publication, the treatment or condition label means: preoperative locoregional IRX-2 cytokine immunotherapy. The samples were obtained from a phase Ib study that tested preoperative, locoregional IRX-2 cytokine immunotherapy designed to prime immune responses. Donors were patients with early-stage breast cancer who received IRX-2 before surgery. This clone occurred once. This receptor's antigen is unknown. One base away there is no much larger clone; base qualities are not given. To prepare the library, the immunoSEQ multiplex PCR assay was applied. TCRdb provides this immuneACCESS table in a form limited to in-frame rearrangements. Some clones are lacking; in checked studies, under half of them reflect an unresolved V gene, and why the rest are absent is not known. Present in this sample are 40,000 to 50,000 clones, 70% to 80% of which were seen just once. In total, the top ten clones hold approximately 1% of the sample.

The material was tumor tissue, obtained after IRX-2 immunotherapy. This receptor was taken from a human donor with breast cancer.

The CDR3 reads CASSIWASGSGEQYF. The DNA sequence is TGTGCCAGTAGTATCTGGGCTAGCGGGAGTGGCGAGCAGTACTTC. The chain uses TRBV19 and TRBJ2-7; 10 of the junction bases match TRBD2. The CDR3 contains 15 residues, cysteine and phenylalanine counted. The read is trimmed to its CDR3 DNA, 45 bases read in frame from base 1. Clipping removes 3 bases from V and 6 bases from J, with 8 as the unmatched junction base count. CDR1 and CDR2 were assigned from the germline V gene (reference sequence) as LNHDA and SQIVND. The full variable domain, with segments outside the CDR3 supplied by the reference TRBV19 and TRBJ2-7 proteins, appears as DGGITQSPKYLFRKEGQNVTLSCEQNLNHDAMYWYRQDPGQGLRLIYYSQIVNDFQKGDIAEGYSVSREKKESFPLTVTSAQKNPTAFYLCASSIWASGSGEQYFGPGTRLTVT.